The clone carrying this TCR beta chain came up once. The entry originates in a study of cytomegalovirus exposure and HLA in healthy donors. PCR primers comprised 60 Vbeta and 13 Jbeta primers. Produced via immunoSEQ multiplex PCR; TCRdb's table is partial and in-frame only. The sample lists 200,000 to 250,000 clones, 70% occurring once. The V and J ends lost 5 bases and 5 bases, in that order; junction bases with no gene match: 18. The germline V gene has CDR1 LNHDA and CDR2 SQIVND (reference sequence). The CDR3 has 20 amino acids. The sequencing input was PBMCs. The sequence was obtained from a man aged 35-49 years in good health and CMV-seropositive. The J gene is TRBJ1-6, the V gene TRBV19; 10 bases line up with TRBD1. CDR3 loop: CASSPPPGQGTPRDNSPLHF. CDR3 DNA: TGTGCCAGTAGTCCACCCCCGGGACAGGGGACCCCCCGGGATAATTCACCCCTCCACTTT.